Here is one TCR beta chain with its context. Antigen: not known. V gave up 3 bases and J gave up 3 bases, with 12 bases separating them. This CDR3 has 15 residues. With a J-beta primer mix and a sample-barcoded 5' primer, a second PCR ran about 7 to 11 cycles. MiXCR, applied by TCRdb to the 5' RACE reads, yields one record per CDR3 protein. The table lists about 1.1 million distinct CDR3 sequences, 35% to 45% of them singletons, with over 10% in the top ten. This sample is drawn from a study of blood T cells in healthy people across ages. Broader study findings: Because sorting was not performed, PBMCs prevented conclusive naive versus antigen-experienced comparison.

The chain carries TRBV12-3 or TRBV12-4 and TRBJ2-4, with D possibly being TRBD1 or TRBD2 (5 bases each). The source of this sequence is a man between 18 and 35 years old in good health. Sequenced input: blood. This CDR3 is CASSFPGDGKNIQYF. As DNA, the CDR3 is TGTGCCAGCAGTTTCCCCGGGGACGGCAAAAACATTCAGTACTTC.